What follows describes a single T cell receptor (beta chain). What it binds is not known. Per the germline V gene, CDR1 is SGHTS and CDR2 is YDEGEE. V lost 0 bases and J lost 4, with 10 bases in between. The length of the CDR3 is 15 residues. This specimen comes from a study of T-cell reconstitution after alpha-beta-depleted transplantation in children. Broader study findings: Reported findings indicate that, about two months after transplant, alpha-beta T cells came from several hundred expanded clones, which were derived from non-depleted graft cells. T cells produced anew were the main source of T-cell counts and diversity one year after transplant.

The TCRbeta library was prepared with unique molecular identifiers. MiXCR was run by TCRdb on the PCR reads, yielding one entry per CDR3 protein. The sample has hundreds of thousands of distinct CDR3 sequences, over 10% seen once. The material was PBMCs, obtained before TCRalphabeta/CD19-depleted stem cell transplant. The source of this sequence is a girl aged 2-15 years with congenital amegakaryocytic thrombocytopenia, due to receive a stem cell transplant. The V and J genes are TRBV5-8 and TRBJ2-2; no reliable D call. Here the CDR3 DNA reads TGTGCCAGCAGCTTGGAGGCAGGAGCCACCGGGGAGCTGTTTTTT. It specifies CASSLEAGATGELFF. The full variable domain, completed using reference TRBV5-8 and TRBJ2-2, is EAGVTQSPTHLIKTRGQQATLRCSPISGHTSVYWYQQALGLGLQFLLWYDEGEERNRGNFPPRFSGRQFPNYSSELNVNALELEDSALYLCASSLEAGATGELFFGEGSRLTVL.